This T cell receptor (beta chain) appears in the sequencing data of a study of memory CD4+ T cells and cytomegalovirus serostatus. General study results and limits: CD4+ memory repertoires contained about two fifths of the roughly 160 reported CMV TCRbeta sequences. Median bootstrapped AUC for CMV status was about 0.95 originally, just under 0.93 US-trained.

Sequencing used immunoSEQ multiplex PCR; TCRdb keeps in-frame clones, though not all of them. The table has 50,000 or so clones, about four fifths seen once. Single viable CD3+CD4+CD8-CD45RO+ cells were sorted as the memory CD4+ T cells. With respect to this clone: No antigen is known for it.

Trimming removed 4 bases from V and 1 base from J; junction bases left unmatched: 6. CDR3 size: 16 residues. Germline V lookup: CDR1 SGHRS, CDR2 YFSETQ. The gene calls are TRBV5-1 and TRBJ2-2; 8 bases line up with TRBD2. The TCR originated in an adult in good health and CMV-seropositive. What was sequenced was memory CD4+ T cells from blood. CDR3: CASSARTSMNTGELFF. In nucleotides, the CDR3 is TGCGCCAGCAGCGCACGGACTAGCATGAACACCGGGGAGCTGTTTTTT.